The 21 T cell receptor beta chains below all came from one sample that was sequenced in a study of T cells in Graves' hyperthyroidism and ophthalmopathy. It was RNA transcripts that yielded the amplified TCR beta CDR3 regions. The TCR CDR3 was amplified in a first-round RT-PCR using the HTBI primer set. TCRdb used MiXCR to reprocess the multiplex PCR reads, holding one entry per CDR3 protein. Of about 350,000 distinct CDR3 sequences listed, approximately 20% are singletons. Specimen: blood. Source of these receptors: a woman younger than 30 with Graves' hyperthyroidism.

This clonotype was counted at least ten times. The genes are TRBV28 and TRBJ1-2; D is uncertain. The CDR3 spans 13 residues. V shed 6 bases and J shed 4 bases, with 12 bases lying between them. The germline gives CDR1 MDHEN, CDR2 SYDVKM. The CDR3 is CASSQQKSYGYTF. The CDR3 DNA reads TGTGCCAGCAGCCAACAGAAGTCCTATGGCTACACCTTC.

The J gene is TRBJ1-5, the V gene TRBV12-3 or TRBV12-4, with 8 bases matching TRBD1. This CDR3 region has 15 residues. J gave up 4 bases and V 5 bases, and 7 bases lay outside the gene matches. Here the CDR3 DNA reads TGTGCCAGCAGTACAAACGACAGGGGAAATCAGCCCCAGCATTTT. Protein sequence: CASSTNDRGNQPQHF.

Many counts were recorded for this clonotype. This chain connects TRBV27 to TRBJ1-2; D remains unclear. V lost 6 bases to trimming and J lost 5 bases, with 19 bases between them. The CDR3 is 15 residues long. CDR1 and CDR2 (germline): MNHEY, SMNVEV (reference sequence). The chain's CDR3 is CASSSERTFLYGYTF. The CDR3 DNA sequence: TGTGCCAGCAGCTCCGAGCGGACGTTTCTATATGGCTACACCTTC.

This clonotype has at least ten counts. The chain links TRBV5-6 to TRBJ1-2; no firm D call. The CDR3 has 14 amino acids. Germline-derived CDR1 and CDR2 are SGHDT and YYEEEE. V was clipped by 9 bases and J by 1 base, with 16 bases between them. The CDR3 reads CATTVGGINYGYTF. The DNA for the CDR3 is TGTGCCACTACAGTCGGTGGGATTAACTATGGCTACACCTTC. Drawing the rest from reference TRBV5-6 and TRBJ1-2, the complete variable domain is DAGVTQSPTHLIKTRGQQVTLRCSPKSGHDTVSWYQQALGQGPQFIFQYYEEEERQRGNFPDRFSGHQFPNYSSELNVNALLLGDSALYLCATTVGGINYGYTFGSGTRLTVV.

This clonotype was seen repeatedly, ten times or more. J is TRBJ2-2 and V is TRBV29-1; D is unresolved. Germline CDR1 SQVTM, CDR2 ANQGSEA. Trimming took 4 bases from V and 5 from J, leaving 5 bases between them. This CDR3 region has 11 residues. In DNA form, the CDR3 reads TGCAGCGTTGGGGTGACCGGGGAGCTGTTTTTT. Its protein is CSVGVTGELFF.

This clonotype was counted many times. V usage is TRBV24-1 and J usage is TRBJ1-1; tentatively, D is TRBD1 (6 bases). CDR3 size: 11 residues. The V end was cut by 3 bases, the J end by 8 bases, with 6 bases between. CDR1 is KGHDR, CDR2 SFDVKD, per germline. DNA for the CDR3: TGTGCCACCAGTGATCAGGGGGAAGCTTTCTTT. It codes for CATSDQGEAFF.

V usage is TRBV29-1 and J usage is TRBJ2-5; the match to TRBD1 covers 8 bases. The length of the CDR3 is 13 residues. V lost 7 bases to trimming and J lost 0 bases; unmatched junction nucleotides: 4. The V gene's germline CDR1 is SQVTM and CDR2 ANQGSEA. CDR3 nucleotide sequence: TGCAGCGCGGGGGACAGGTACCAAGAGACCCAGTACTTC. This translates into CSAGDRYQETQYF.

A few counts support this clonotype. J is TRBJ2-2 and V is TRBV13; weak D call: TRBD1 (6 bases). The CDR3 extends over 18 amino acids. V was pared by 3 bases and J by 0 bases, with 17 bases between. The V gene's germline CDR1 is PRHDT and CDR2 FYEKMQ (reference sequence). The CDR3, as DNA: TGTGCCAGCAGCTTCCAGGACAGAGTATTCGCGAACACCGGGGAGCTGTTTTTT. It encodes CASSFQDRVFANTGELFF.

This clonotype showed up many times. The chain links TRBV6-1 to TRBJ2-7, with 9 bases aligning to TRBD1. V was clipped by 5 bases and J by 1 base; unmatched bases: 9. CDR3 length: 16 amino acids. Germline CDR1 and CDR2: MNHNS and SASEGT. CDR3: CASSPSGTGSSYEQYF. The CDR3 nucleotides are TGTGCCAGCAGTCCCTCCGGGACAGGGTCATCCTACGAGCAGTACTTC.

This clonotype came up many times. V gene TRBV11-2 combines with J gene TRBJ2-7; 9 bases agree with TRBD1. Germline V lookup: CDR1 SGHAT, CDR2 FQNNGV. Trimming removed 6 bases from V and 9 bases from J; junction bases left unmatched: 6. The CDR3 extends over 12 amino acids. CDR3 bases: TGTGCCAGCAGATCGACAGGGGGTGGGCAGTACTTC. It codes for CASRSTGGGQYF.

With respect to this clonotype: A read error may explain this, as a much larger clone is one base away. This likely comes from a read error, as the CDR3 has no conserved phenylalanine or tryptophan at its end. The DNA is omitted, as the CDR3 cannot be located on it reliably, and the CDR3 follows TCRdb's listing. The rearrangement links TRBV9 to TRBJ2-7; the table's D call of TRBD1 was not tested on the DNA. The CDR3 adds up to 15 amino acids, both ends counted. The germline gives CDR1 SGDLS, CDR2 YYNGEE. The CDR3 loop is CASSVEPQGQSTEYS.

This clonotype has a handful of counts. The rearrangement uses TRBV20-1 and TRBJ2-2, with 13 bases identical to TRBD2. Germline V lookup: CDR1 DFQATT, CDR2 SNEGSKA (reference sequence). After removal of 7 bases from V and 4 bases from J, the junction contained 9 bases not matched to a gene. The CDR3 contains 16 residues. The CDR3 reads CSVRLAGGPGTGELFF. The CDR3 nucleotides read TGCAGTGTCAGACTAGCGGGGGGCCCCGGCACCGGGGAGCTGTTTTTT.

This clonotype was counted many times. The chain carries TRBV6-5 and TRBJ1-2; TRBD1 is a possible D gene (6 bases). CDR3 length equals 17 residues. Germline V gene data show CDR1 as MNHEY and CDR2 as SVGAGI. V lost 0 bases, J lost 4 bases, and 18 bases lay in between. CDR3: CASSYSRVTGKSYGYTF. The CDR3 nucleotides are TGTGCCAGCAGTTACTCAAGGGTAACAGGGAAGTCCTATGGCTACACCTTC.

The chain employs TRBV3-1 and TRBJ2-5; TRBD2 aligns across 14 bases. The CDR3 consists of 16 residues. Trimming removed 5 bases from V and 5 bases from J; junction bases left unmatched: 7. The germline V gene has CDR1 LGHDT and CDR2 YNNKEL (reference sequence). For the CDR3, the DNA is TGTGCCAGCAGCTCGCGACTAGCGGGGGGGGGGGAGACCCAGTACTTC. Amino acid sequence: CASSSRLAGGGETQYF.

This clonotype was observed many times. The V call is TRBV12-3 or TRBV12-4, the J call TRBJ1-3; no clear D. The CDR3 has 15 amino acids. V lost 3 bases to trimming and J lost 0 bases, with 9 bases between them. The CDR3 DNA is TGTGCCAGCAGTTTTCAGGCGAGCTCTGGAAACACCATATATTTT. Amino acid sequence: CASSFQASSGNTIYF.

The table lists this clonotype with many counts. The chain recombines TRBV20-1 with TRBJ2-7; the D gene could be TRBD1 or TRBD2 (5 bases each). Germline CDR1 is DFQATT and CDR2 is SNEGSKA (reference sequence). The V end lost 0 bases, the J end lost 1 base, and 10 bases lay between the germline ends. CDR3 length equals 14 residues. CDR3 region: CSARDRGKSYEQYF. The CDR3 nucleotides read TGCAGTGCTAGAGATCGGGGCAAATCCTACGAGCAGTACTTC.

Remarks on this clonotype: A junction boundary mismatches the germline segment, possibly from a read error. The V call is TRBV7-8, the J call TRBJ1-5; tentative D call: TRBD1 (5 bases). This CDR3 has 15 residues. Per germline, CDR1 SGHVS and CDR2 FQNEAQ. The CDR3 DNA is TGTGCCAGCAGGTTAGATGGCAGGGCTCTTGAGCCCCAGCATTTT. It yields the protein CASRLDGRALEPQHF.

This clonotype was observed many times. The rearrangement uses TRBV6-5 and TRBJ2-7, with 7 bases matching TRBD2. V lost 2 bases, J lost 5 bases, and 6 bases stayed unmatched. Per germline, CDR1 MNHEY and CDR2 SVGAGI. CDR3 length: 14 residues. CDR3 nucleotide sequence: TGTGCCAGCAGTTACGCCGGGGCGGGGGACGAGCAGTACTTC. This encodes CASSYAGAGDEQYF.

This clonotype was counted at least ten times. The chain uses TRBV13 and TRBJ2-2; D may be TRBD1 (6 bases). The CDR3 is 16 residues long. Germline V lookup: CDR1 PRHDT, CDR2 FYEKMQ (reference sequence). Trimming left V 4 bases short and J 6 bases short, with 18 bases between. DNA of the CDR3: TGTGCCAGCAGCTCCGACAGGTCGCAATTAGCCGGGGAGCTGTTTTTT. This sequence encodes CASSSDRSQLAGELFF.

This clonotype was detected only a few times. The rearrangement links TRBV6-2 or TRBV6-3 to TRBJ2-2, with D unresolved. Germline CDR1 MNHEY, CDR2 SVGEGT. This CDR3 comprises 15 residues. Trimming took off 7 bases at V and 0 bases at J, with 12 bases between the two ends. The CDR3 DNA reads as TGTGCCAGCACCCCTCGGCCCACGAACACCGGGGAGCTGTTTTTT. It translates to CASTPRPTNTGELFF.

The CDR3 DNA follows: TGTGCCAGCAGTTTGGCCCCCGGGCGCGGGGACTATGGCTACACCTTC. As protein: CASSLAPGRGDYGYTF. The chain couples TRBV12-3 or TRBV12-4 to TRBJ1-2; D ambiguous. Trimming left V 3 bases short and J 3 bases short, with 17 bases between. This CDR3 is built from 16 residues.